The 10 T cell receptor beta chains below were found in one sample sequenced in a study of CXCR3-negative and CXCR3-positive naive CD8 T cells. Study conclusions and caveats: In CXCR3-positive naive cells, the TRB CDR3s were more hydrophobic than in CXCR3-negative naive cells.

No antigen has been assigned to these receptors. cDNA libraries for TRB were generated by 5' RACE incorporating UMI labels. For each CDR3 protein, TCRdb gives one entry from its re-call of the 5' RACE reads, without DNA. The ten top clones account for about 0.28%, within a sample of 120,000 to 150,000 distinct CDR3 sequences. The sequencing input was naive CXCR3+ CD8+ T cells from blood. Subset noted: CD45RO-CCR7+CD27+CD95- naive CD8+ T cells expressing CXCR3 (TNR3+). Every receptor here comes from a human donor in good health. Some clones in this sample may be carry-over from other donors' samples.

The chain carries TRBV10-3 and TRBJ1-1; the D call of TRBD1 rests on TCRdb alone, since no DNA is present to check it. The CDR3 is 14 residues long. Germline V lookup: CDR1 ENHRY, CDR2 SYGVKD. The CDR3 sequence is CAIGFGGENTEAFF.

The gene calls are TRBV5-1 and TRBJ2-7. This CDR3 spans 15 amino acids. Germline CDR1 SGHRS, CDR2 YFSETQ. The CDR3 is CASSLDRPTAYEQYF.

This chain links TRBV29-1 with TRBJ1-3; TCRdb's D call, TRBD1, is unchecked because there is no DNA. CDR1 is SQVTM and CDR2 is ANQGSEA in the germline V gene. This CDR3 contains 15 residues. CDR3 in amino acids: CSVEFRAGSGNTIYF.

V is TRBV29-1 and J is TRBJ2-1. This CDR3 has 11 amino acids. From germline, CDR1 is SQVTM and CDR2 ANQGSEA. CDR3 region: CSVGLGNEQFF.

The chain combines TRBV7-6 with TRBJ2-1; TCRdb calls TRBD2, which cannot be checked without DNA. The CDR3 covers 16 residues. The V gene's germline CDR1 is SGHVS and CDR2 FNYEAQ. The CDR3 here is CASSLAASGAYNEQFF.

CDR3 sequence: CASSVNMGQDREQYF. The chain carries TRBV9 and TRBJ2-7; TCRdb's D gene call, TRBD1, goes unchecked for lack of DNA. The germline V gene has CDR1 SGDLS and CDR2 YYNGEE. This CDR3 is built from 15 residues. Full variable domain (rest looked up from reference TRBV9 and TRBJ2-7): DSGVTQTPKHLITATGQRVTLRCSPRSGDLSVYWYQQSLDQGLQFLIQYYNGEERAKGNILERFSAQQFPDLHSELNLSSLELGDSALYFCASSVNMGQDREQYFGPGTRLTVT.

V gene TRBV19 combines with J gene TRBJ1-5. CDR1 and CDR2 from the germline V gene are LNHDA and SQIVND (reference sequence). The CDR3 is 14 amino acids. The CDR3 here is CASSPSGNSQPQHF.

The rearrangement joins TRBV2 to TRBJ2-7. The CDR3 is 15 residues long. Germline V CDR1 and CDR2: SNHLY, FYNNEI. This CDR3 is CASSEGAGNSYEQYF.

This chain connects TRBV9 to TRBJ2-7. This CDR3 is 15 amino acids long. The germline V gene encodes CDR1 SGDLS and CDR2 YYNGEE. This CDR3 is CASSVAASAGYEQYF. The variable domain in full, completed from reference TRBV9 and TRBJ2-7, reads DSGVTQTPKHLITATGQRVTLRCSPRSGDLSVYWYQQSLDQGLQFLIQYYNGEERAKGNILERFSAQQFPDLHSELNLSSLELGDSALYFCASSVAASAGYEQYFGPGTRLTVT.

V and J are TRBV3-1 and TRBJ2-7; TCRdb's D call of TRBD1 is untestable without DNA. Germline V gene data show CDR1 as LGHDT and CDR2 as YNNKEL (reference sequence). The CDR3 is made up of 11 amino acids. CDR3 residues: CASSLGTEQYF.